The subject of this entry is one T cell receptor beta chain. This clonotype was seen repeatedly, ten times or more. The specificity of this receptor is unknown. The input lacks base qualities; no much larger clone sits a single base away. Counted from cysteine to phenylalanine, this CDR3 has 18 amino acids. The CDR3 DNA has 54 bases and is translated from base 1. The germline V end is reduced by 4 bases and the J end by 7 bases; junction bases left unmatched: 16. Reading the germline V gene (reference sequence) gives CDR1 MNHEY and CDR2 SMNVEV. The TCR beta CDR3 regions were amplified from the RNA transcripts. The first round of RT-PCR for the TCR CDR3 was performed with the HTBI primer set and the Qiagen OneStep RT-PCR kit. Libraries were constructed in a second round of multiplex PCR, after which size selection and purification were carried out. Libraries were sequenced paired-end with 100 bp reads on an Illumina HiSeq2000. Regarding the original processing steps: SOAPnuke was used to process the raw data, with reads discarded if the reads contained adapters or uncalled bases, had a mean Phred below 15, or lacked an exact constant-primer or identifier match. High-quality paired reads were merged with COPE v1.2.5, and unique nucleotide sequences were defined as clonotypes. MiTCR v1.1 was used to align clonotypes to the IMGT TRBV, TRBD and TRBJ reference segments. Analysis was restricted to V-J combinations with a frequency above 0.0001, which covered approximately 99% of repertoires. The TCS score was defined as F50 (clonal expansion) divided by E x V (chaos), with BLOSUM62-based TCRdist calculated between CDR3 peptides within each V-J. Welch's t-statistics and random forest reduced 500 to 550 V-J features to roughly 13, which were used in a naive Bayes classifier (R e1071). TCRdb reprocessing: public reads trimmed at Q25 with fastp, clones called with MiXCR, in-frame beta chains kept. A single entry per CDR3 protein holds the most common genes and DNA from its merged rows. Here the V and J calls rest on TCRdb's processing, not on the authors' analysis. Here the sample has about 700,000 distinct CDR3 sequences; around 15% occur a single time. The ten largest clones take up 10% of the sample.

The data are from a study of T cells in Graves' hyperthyroidism and ophthalmopathy (dated by TCRdb to the late 2010s). Study-wide context: Peripheral blood samples were taken at the time of initial diagnosis, prior to any treatment. Once sampling was done, hyperthyroidism patients were given methimazole at a starting dose of 30 mg daily, whereas ophthalmopathy patients were given high-dose intravenous methylprednisolone. An independent validation cohort of around 19 hyperthyroidism patients and 17 patients who later progressed to ophthalmopathy tested prospective prediction of ophthalmopathy. To identify distinguishing TCR V-J signatures, a discovery cohort of about 100 patients was used, comprising approximately 40 with Graves' ophthalmopathy and around 57 with stable Graves' hyperthyroidism. The roughly 91 discovery patients were randomly divided into training and test sets at a 7:3 ratio. TCR Vbeta CDR3 sequencing of 120 to 150 peripheral blood samples (roughly 43 ophthalmopathy, some 75 hyperthyroidism and 17 progressor patients) is reported in the paper. The study also compared thyroid tissue and blood T-cell repertoires from about six Graves' hyperthyroidism patients. Broader findings and caveats from the paper: Sample size was not statistically predetermined, and blinding of investigators to group allocation was not performed. Ophthalmopathy was separated from stable hyperthyroidism by a 13 V-J signature model, with 85% to 90% sensitivity and approximately 81% specificity obtained in cross-validation and 80%/75% obtained in testing. Most expanded thyroid clonotypes (frequency above 0.001) were also found in blood, which suggests that blood repertoires may mirror thyroid immune responses. In validation, the model predicted progression to ophthalmopathy a median of 6.5 months before onset, with around 70% sensitivity and roughly 73% specificity.

Stable Graves' hyperthyroidism was defined as the absence of progression to ophthalmopathy over 18 months of follow-up. Hyperthyroidism patients were newly diagnosed, had a disease duration of under 2 months, and were aged 18 to 65 years. Patients with uncontrolled infections, other autoimmune diseases, pregnancy or lactation were excluded. Clinical symptoms, serum thyroxine and TRAb, thyroid ultrasound, and orbital computed tomography formed the basis for the diagnoses. Ficoll-Paque density gradient centrifugation was used to isolate PBMCs from about 10 ml of fresh peripheral blood. Trizol reagent was used to extract total RNA, and RNA quality was then checked on an Agilent 2100 Bioanalyzer.

This TCR came from a woman under 30 with Graves' hyperthyroidism. Sequencing input: blood. Rearrangement joined TRBV27 to TRBJ2-2, with 9 central nucleotides matching TRBD2. The bases read TGTGCCAGCAGTTCATCCTATAGCGGGAGTAAATCGTTCGGGGAGCTGTTTTTT. The translation is CASSSSYSGSKSFGELFF.